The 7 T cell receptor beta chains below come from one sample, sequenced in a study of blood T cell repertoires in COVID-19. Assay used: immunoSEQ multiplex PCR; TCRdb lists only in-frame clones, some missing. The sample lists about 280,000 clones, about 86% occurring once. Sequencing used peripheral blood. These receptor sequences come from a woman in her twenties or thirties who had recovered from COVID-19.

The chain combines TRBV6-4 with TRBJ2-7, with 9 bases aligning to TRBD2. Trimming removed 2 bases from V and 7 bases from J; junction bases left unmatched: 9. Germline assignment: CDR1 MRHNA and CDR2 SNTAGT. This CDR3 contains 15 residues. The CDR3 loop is CASSDVWREGREQYF. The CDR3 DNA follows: TGTGCCAGCAGTGACGTTTGGCGGGAGGGGCGAGAGCAGTACTTC.

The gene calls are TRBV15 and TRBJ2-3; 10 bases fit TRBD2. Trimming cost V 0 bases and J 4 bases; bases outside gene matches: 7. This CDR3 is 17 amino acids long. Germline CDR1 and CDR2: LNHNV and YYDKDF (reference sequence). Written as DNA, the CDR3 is TGTGCCACCAGCAGAGATCTTAGGACTAGCGGCGCAGATACGCAGTATTTT. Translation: CATSRDLRTSGADTQYF.

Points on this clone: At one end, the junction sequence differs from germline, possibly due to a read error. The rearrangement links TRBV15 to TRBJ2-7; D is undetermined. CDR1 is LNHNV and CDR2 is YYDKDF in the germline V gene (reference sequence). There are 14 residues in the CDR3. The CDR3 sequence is CATSSTNLEYGQYF. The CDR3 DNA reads TGTGCCACCAGCAGCACCAACCTAGAGTACGGGCAGTACTTC.

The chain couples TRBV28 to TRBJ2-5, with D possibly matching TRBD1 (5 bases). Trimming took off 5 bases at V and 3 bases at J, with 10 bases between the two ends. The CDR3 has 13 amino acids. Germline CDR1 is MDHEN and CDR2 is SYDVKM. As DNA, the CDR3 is TGTGCCAGCAGTCCGGGCAGGGAAGAGACCCAGTACTTC. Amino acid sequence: CASSPGREETQYF. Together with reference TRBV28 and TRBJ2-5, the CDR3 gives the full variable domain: DVKVTQSSRYLVKRTGEKVFLECVQDMDHENMFWYRQDPGLGLRLIYFSYDVKMKEKGDIPEGYSVSREKKERFSLILESASTNQTSMYLCASSPGREETQYFGPGTRLLVL.

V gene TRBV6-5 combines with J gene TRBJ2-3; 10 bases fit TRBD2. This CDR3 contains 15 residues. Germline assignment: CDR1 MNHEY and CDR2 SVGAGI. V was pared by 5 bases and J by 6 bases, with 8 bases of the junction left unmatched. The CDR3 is CASSTASGGADTQYF. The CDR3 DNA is TGTGCCAGCAGTACCGCCAGCGGGGGGGCTGATACGCAGTATTTT.

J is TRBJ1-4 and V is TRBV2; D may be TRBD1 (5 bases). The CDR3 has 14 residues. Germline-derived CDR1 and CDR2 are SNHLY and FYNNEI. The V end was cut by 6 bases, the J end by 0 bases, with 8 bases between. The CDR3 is CASSAGATNEKLFF. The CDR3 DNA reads TGTGCCAGCAGCGCGGGGGCAACTAATGAAAAACTGTTTTTT.

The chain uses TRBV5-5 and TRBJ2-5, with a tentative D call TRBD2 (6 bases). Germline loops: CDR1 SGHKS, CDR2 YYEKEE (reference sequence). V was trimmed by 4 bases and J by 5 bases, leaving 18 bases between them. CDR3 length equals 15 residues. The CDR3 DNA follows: TGTGCCAGCAGCCCGGGCGGAGGAGGGCCGGAGACCCAGTACTTC. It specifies CASSPGGGGPETQYF.